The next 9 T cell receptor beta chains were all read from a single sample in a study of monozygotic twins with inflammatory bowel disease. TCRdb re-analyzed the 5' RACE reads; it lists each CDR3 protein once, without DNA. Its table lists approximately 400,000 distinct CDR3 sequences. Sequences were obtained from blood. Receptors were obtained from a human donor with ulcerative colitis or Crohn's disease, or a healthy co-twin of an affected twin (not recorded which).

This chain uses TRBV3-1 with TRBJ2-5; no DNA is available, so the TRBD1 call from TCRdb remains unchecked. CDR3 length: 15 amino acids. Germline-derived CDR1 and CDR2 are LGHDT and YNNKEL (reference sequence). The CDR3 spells CASSATPGSQETQYF.

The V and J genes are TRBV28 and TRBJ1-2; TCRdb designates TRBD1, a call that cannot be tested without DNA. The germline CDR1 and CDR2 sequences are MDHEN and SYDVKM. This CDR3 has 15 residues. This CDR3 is CASSLLSGTGLRGTF.

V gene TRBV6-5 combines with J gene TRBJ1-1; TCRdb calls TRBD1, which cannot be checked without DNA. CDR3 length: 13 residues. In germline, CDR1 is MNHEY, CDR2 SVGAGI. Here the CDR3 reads CASSYSVGGEAFF.

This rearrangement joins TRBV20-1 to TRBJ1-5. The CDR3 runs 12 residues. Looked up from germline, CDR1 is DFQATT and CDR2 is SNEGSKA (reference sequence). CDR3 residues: CSAFQGNQPQHF.

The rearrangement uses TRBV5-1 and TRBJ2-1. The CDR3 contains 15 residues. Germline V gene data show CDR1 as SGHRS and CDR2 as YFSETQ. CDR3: CASRPSGRSYNEQFF.

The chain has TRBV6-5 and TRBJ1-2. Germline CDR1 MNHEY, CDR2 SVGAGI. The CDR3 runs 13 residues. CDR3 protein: CASSYSEQTSITF.

This chain's CDR3 is CSARDFGGTSEQFF. The chain combines TRBV20-1 with TRBJ2-1; TCRdb proposes TRBD2, but this gene call is untestable without DNA. The germline V gene has CDR1 DFQATT and CDR2 SNEGSKA (reference sequence). The CDR3 has 14 amino acids.

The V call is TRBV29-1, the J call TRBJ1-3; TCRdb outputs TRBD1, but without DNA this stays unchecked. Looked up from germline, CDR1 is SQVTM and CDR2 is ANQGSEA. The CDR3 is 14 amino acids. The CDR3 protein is CSVGQGISGNTIYF.

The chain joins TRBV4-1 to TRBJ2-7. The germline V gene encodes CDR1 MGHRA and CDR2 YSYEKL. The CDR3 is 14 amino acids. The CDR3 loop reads CASSQLPSSYEQYF.